A selection of T cell receptor beta chains follows, all from one sample in a study of T cell responses to AZD1222 COVID-19 vaccine. Method: immunoSEQ multiplex PCR; TCRdb's copy keeps in-frame clones and lacks some. This sample yields 150,000 or so clones, of which around 90% are seen a single time; more than 5% belongs to the top ten. The sample was peripheral blood, taken on day 0 of AZD1222 vaccination. All receptors derive from an adult in good health. Each CDR3 is given with its conserved first and last residue. The D gene is left open where the match is weak. The size of a clone is reported for some rows only, either as once, few or many, or as a class for expanded clones.

abundance: NA; d_gene: TRBD2; j_gene: TRBJ2-1; v_gene: TRBV11-2; CDR3nt: TGTGCCAGCAGCTTAGATCCTAGCGGGGCGAACAATGAGCAGTTCTTC; CDR3aa: CASSLDPSGANNEQFF
abundance: NA; d_gene: TRBD1; j_gene: TRBJ1-6; v_gene: TRBV14; CDR3nt: TGTGCCAGCAGCCGCCCCCGGGACAGAAATTCACCCCTCCACTTT; CDR3aa: CASSRPRDRNSPLHF
abundance: NA; d_gene: NA; j_gene: TRBJ1-2; v_gene: TRBV24-1; CDR3nt: TGTGCCACCAGTGCATACAACACACAAGGTGGCTACACCTTC; CDR3aa: CATSAYNTQGGYTF
abundance: NA; d_gene: TRBD2; j_gene: TRBJ2-6; v_gene: TRBV4-1; CDR3nt: TGCGCCAGCAGCCAGGAGACTAGCGGGATCAACTCTGGGGCCAACGTCCTGACTTTC; CDR3aa: CASSQETSGINSGANVLTF
abundance: NA; d_gene: NA; j_gene: TRBJ1-5; v_gene: TRBV19; CDR3nt: TGTGCCAGTATGAGGGCAGGTCATCAGCCCCAGCATTTT; CDR3aa: CASMRAGHQPQHF
abundance: NA; d_gene: TRBD1; j_gene: TRBJ1-5; v_gene: TRBV19; CDR3nt: TGTGCCAGTAGTCACAGGGGTAATCAGCCCCAGCATTTT; CDR3aa: CASSHRGNQPQHF
abundance: NA; d_gene: NA; j_gene: TRBJ1-6; v_gene: TRBV19; CDR3nt: TGTGCCAGAAGTGACAGAGACAGAAATTCACCCCTCCACTTT; CDR3aa: CARSDRDRNSPLHF
abundance: NA; d_gene: TRBD1; j_gene: TRBJ1-5; v_gene: TRBV5-4; CDR3nt: TGTGCCAGCAGCCCCGCCCGGACAGGGGGGTTTAATCAGCCCCAGCATTTT; CDR3aa: CASSPARTGGFNQPQHF
abundance: NA; d_gene: NA; j_gene: TRBJ2-4; v_gene: TRBV3-1/TRBV3-2; CDR3nt: TGTGCCAGCAGCCCCCGGGAACTAGATCCCAGGCACATTCAGTACTTC; CDR3aa: CASSPRELDPRHIQYF
abundance: NA; d_gene: TRBD2; j_gene: TRBJ2-2; v_gene: TRBV7-2; CDR3nt: TGTGCCAGCAGCGCGCCGGGGGGGTATCGGGGCACCGGGGAGCTGTTTTTT; CDR3aa: CASSAPGGYRGTGELFF
abundance: NA; d_gene: TRBD2; j_gene: TRBJ2-1; v_gene: TRBV10-3; CDR3nt: TGTGCCATCAGTGGAGGTAGCGGGAGGGGTTCCTACAATGAGCAGTTCTTC; CDR3aa: CAISGGSGRGSYNEQFF
abundance: NA; d_gene: NA; j_gene: TRBJ1-1; v_gene: TRBV11-2; CDR3nt: TGTGCCAGCAGCTCGACAGCCTTCAACACTGAAGCTTTCTTT; CDR3aa: CASSSTAFNTEAFF
abundance: few; d_gene: NA; j_gene: TRBJ2-7; v_gene: TRBV5-1; CDR3nt: TGCGCCAGCAGCTTGGTGGGGCCAGACCGGGGGGAGCAGTACTTC; CDR3aa: CASSLVGPDRGEQYF
abundance: NA; d_gene: TRBD1; j_gene: TRBJ1-2; v_gene: TRBV19; CDR3nt: TGTGCCAGTACCTCGGGACAGGGAAGATTCCGTTATGGCTACACCTTC; CDR3aa: CASTSGQGRFRYGYTF
abundance: NA; d_gene: NA; j_gene: TRBJ1-5; v_gene: TRBV6-5; CDR3nt: TGTGCCAGCAGTACAGGTTCGTCGGGGCCCCAGCATTTT; CDR3aa: CASSTGSSGPQHF
abundance: NA; d_gene: NA; j_gene: TRBJ2-2; v_gene: TRBV18; CDR3nt: TGTGCCAGCTCACCGGGACAGAACACCGGGGAGCTGTTTTTT; CDR3aa: CASSPGQNTGELFF
abundance: NA; d_gene: NA; j_gene: TRBJ1-4; v_gene: TRBV2; CDR3nt: TGTGCCAGCATTTGGTCAGCAACTAATGAAAAACTGTTTTTT; CDR3aa: CASIWSATNEKLFF
abundance: NA; d_gene: TRBD1; j_gene: TRBJ1-2; v_gene: TRBV10-3; CDR3nt: TGTGCCACAAAACAGGGGCGGGTCTATGGCTACACCTTC; CDR3aa: CATKQGRVYGYTF
abundance: NA; d_gene: NA; j_gene: TRBJ1-5; v_gene: TRBV28; CDR3nt: TGTGCCAGCAGCCCGCTTTACTCCGGGTCCTTTAATCAGCCCCAGCATTTT; CDR3aa: CASSPLYSGSFNQPQHF
abundance: NA; d_gene: NA; j_gene: TRBJ1-4; v_gene: TRBV3-1/TRBV3-2; CDR3nt: TGTGCCAGCAGCCAAGAAGGGAAGGGGCTTGGGAATGAAAAACTGTTTTTT; CDR3aa: CASSQEGKGLGNEKLFF
abundance: NA; d_gene: NA; j_gene: TRBJ2-1; v_gene: TRBV7-8; CDR3nt: TGTGCCAGCAGCTTATCCAGGAACAATGAGCAGTTCTTC; CDR3aa: CASSLSRNNEQFF
abundance: NA; d_gene: TRBD2; j_gene: TRBJ2-7; v_gene: TRBV28; CDR3nt: TGTGCCAGCAGTTTCCGTGCTAGCGGGGGCCCCCCTATCGAGCAGTACTTC; CDR3aa: CASSFRASGGPPIEQYF
abundance: once; d_gene: NA; j_gene: TRBJ2-7; v_gene: TRBV28; CDR3nt: TGTGCCAGCTCCACTACCGGGGGCTCCTACGAGCAGTACTTC; CDR3aa: CASSTTGGSYEQYF
abundance: NA; d_gene: TRBD1; j_gene: TRBJ1-5; v_gene: TRBV19; CDR3nt: TGTGCCAGTAGTATTTCCCCGGGACAGGGGTTTCGTTTTAACAATCAGCCCCAGCATTTT; CDR3aa: CASSISPGQGFRFNNQPQHF
abundance: once; d_gene: TRBD1; j_gene: TRBJ2-5; v_gene: TRBV10-3; CDR3nt: TGTGCCATCAGTAAGGGACAGGGGTATGGGGAGACCCAGTACTTC; CDR3aa: CAISKGQGYGETQYF
abundance: NA; d_gene: NA; j_gene: TRBJ1-5; v_gene: TRBV18; CDR3nt: TGTGCCAGCTCACGAAAAGTCGGACTTGATCAGCCCCAGCATTTT; CDR3aa: CASSRKVGLDQPQHF
abundance: NA; d_gene: NA; j_gene: TRBJ2-7; v_gene: TRBV11-2; CDR3nt: TGTGCCAGCACCGGGCTGCGGGGGCCCTCCTACGAGCAGTACTTC; CDR3aa: CASTGLRGPSYEQYF
abundance: NA; d_gene: NA; j_gene: TRBJ2-7; v_gene: TRBV11-2; CDR3nt: TGTGCCAGCAGCTTAGGTGCTAGCAAAATGTCCTACGAGCAGTACTTC; CDR3aa: CASSLGASKMSYEQYF
abundance: NA; d_gene: TRBD1; j_gene: TRBJ1-1; v_gene: TRBV5-4; CDR3nt: TGTGCCAGCAGCTTGGTGACAGGGGGGATCACTGAAGCTTTCTTT; CDR3aa: CASSLVTGGITEAFF
abundance: NA; d_gene: NA; j_gene: TRBJ1-1; v_gene: TRBV9; CDR3nt: TGTGCCAGCAGCCGACCGGGGGTGAACACTGAAGCTTTCTTT; CDR3aa: CASSRPGVNTEAFF
abundance: once; d_gene: TRBD2; j_gene: TRBJ2-7; v_gene: TRBV6-5; CDR3nt: TGTGCCAGCAGTTACAAACTAGCGGGAGTTTGGGAGCAGTACTTC; CDR3aa: CASSYKLAGVWEQYF
abundance: NA; d_gene: TRBD2; j_gene: TRBJ2-3; v_gene: TRBV11-2; CDR3nt: TGTGCCAGCAGCCCCCATAGCGGGGGCGGAGATACGCAGTATTTT; CDR3aa: CASSPHSGGGDTQYF
abundance: NA; d_gene: NA; j_gene: TRBJ1-3; v_gene: TRBV7-8; CDR3nt: TGTGCCAGCAGCCCCCAACTACTGGTGGCGAGCTCTGGAAACACCATATATTTT; CDR3aa: CASSPQLLVASSGNTIYF
abundance: NA; d_gene: NA; j_gene: TRBJ1-3; v_gene: TRBV11-3; CDR3nt: TGTGCCAGCAGCTTAGAGGCTGGTGGAAACACCATATATTTT; CDR3aa: CASSLEAGGNTIYF
abundance: NA; d_gene: NA; j_gene: TRBJ2-1; v_gene: TRBV24-1; CDR3nt: TGTGCCACCAGTGATTATGCGGATTCCTACAATGAGCAGTTCTTC; CDR3aa: CATSDYADSYNEQFF
abundance: NA; d_gene: NA; j_gene: TRBJ2-7; v_gene: TRBV28; CDR3nt: TGTGCCAGCACCCCTCGGGCGGGAACCTACGAGCAGTACTTC; CDR3aa: CASTPRAGTYEQYF
abundance: NA; d_gene: NA; j_gene: TRBJ2-3; v_gene: TRBV6-5; CDR3nt: TGTGCCAGCAGTTACGTCGCTAGCACAGATACGCAGTATTTT; CDR3aa: CASSYVASTDTQYF
abundance: NA; d_gene: NA; j_gene: TRBJ2-7; v_gene: TRBV18; CDR3nt: TGTGCCAGCTCCCTCGAGCAGGGAGACGAGCAGTACTTC; CDR3aa: CASSLEQGDEQYF
abundance: NA; d_gene: TRBD2; j_gene: TRBJ2-7; v_gene: TRBV19; CDR3nt: TGTGCCAGTAAGGACCTGGGGGGGGTACACGAGCAGTACTTC; CDR3aa: CASKDLGGVHEQYF
abundance: NA; d_gene: NA; j_gene: TRBJ2-3; v_gene: TRBV24-1; CDR3nt: TGTGCCACCAGTGAGGGTTGGGAGGGCACAGATACGCAGTATTTT; CDR3aa: CATSEGWEGTDTQYF
abundance: NA; d_gene: TRBD1; j_gene: TRBJ1-3; v_gene: TRBV3-1/TRBV3-2; CDR3nt: TGTGCCAGCTTGGGACAGCACTCTGGAAACACCATATATTTT; CDR3aa: CASLGQHSGNTIYF
abundance: NA; d_gene: NA; j_gene: TRBJ1-1; v_gene: TRBV27; CDR3nt: TGTGCCAGCAGTTCATCACTTGGACAGCCTCTACCCAACACTGAAGCTTTCTTT; CDR3aa: CASSSSLGQPLPNTEAFF
abundance: NA; d_gene: TRBD1; j_gene: TRBJ2-7; v_gene: TRBV6-5; CDR3nt: TGTGCCAGCAGCTATATCACAGGGGACGAGCAGTACTTC; CDR3aa: CASSYITGDEQYF
abundance: NA; d_gene: TRBD1; j_gene: TRBJ2-5; v_gene: TRBV10-3; CDR3nt: TGTGCCATCAGTGAAGGGGGCAGGGGCGCCGGGGAGACCCAGTACTTC; CDR3aa: CAISEGGRGAGETQYF
abundance: NA; d_gene: TRBD1; j_gene: TRBJ2-5; v_gene: TRBV28; CDR3nt: TGTGCCAGCGGTAGACAGGGGGCCTCCCAAGAGACCCAGTACTTC; CDR3aa: CASGRQGASQETQYF
abundance: NA; d_gene: TRBD1; j_gene: TRBJ2-1; v_gene: TRBV19; CDR3nt: TGTGCCAGTAGTCCCTGGGACAGTAACAATGAGCAGTTCTTC; CDR3aa: CASSPWDSNNEQFF
abundance: NA; d_gene: NA; j_gene: TRBJ1-5; v_gene: TRBV6-5; CDR3nt: TGTGCCAGCAGCCAAAGGGTACGTAGGGAGCCCCAGCATTTT; CDR3aa: CASSQRVRREPQHF